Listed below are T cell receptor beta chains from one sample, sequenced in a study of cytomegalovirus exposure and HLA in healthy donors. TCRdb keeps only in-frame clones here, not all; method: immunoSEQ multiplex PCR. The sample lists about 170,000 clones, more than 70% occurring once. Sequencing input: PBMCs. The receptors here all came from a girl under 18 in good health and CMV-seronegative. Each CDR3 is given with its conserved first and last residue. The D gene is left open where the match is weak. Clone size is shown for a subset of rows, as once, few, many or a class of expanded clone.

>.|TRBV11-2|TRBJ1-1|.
CASSYSTGMNTEAFF
TGTGCCAGCAGCTACTCGACAGGAATGAACACTGAAGCTTTCTTT
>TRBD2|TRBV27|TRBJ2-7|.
CASSSRLGTSGASSYEQYF
TGTGCCAGCAGTTCCCGGCTTGGGACTAGCGGGGCCAGCTCCTACGAGCAGTACTTC
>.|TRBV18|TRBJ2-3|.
CASQGNRDGDTQYF
TGTGCCAGCCAGGGAAACAGGGATGGAGATACGCAGTATTTT
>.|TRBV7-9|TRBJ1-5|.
CASSLGGRYQPQHF
TGTGCCAGCAGCTTAGGCGGCCGCTATCAGCCCCAGCATTTT
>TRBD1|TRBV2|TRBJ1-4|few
CASSDGTGTEKLFF
TGTGCCAGCAGTGATGGGACAGGGACCGAAAAACTGTTTTTT
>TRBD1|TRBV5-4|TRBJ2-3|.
CASSQDRGQGGDTQYF
TGTGCCAGCAGCCAAGATCGGGGACAGGGTGGAGATACGCAGTATTTT
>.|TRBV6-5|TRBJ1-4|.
CASSYSTWGGDEKLFF
TGTGCCAGCAGTTACTCGACTTGGGGGGGGGACGAAAAACTGTTTTTT
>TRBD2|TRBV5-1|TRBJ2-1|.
CASSLVGGANEQFF
TGCGCCAGCAGCTTGGTCGGGGGGGCTAATGAGCAGTTCTTC
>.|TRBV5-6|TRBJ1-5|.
CASSPRGGRSNQPQHF
TGTGCCAGCAGCCCCCGGGGGGGGAGGTCAAATCAGCCCCAGCATTTT
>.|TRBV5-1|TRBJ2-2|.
CASSSGVANTGELFF
TGCGCCAGTTCCAGCGGTGTCGCGAACACCGGGGAGCTGTTTTTT
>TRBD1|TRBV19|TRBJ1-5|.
CASSTLGTGFNQPQHF
TGTGCCAGTAGTACCCTTGGGACAGGGTTCAATCAGCCCCAGCATTTT
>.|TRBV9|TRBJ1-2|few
CASSHRTDDYGYTF
TGTGCCAGCAGCCATCGGACAGACGACTATGGCTACACCTTC
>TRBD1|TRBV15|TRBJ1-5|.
CATSTTGGSNQPQHF
TGTGCCACCAGCACCACAGGGGGCAGCAATCAGCCCCAGCATTTT
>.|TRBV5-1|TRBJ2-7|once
CASSMDRRTEQYF
TGCGCCAGCAGCATGGACAGACGCACTGAGCAGTACTTC
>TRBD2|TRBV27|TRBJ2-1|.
CASSGTRSLGQFF
TGTGCCAGCAGCGGGACTAGGAGTTTAGGGCAGTTCTTC
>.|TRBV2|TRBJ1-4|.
CASMGAEEKLFF
TGTGCCAGCATGGGAGCAGAGGAAAAACTGTTTTTT
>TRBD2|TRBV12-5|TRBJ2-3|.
CASGTLAGYDTQYF
TGTGCTAGTGGAACCCTAGCGGGGTATGATACGCAGTATTTT
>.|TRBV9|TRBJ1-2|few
CASSGVGQGRFGYGYTF
TGTGCCAGCAGCGGAGTAGGGCAGGGGCGATTCGGCTATGGCTACACCTTC
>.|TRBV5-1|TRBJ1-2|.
CASSLYGAWGYTF
TGCGCCAGCAGCTTGTATGGGGCTTGGGGCTACACCTTC
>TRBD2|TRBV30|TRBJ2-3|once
CAWSLAGGGDTQYF
TGTGCCTGGAGCCTAGCGGGGGGGGGAGATACGCAGTATTTT
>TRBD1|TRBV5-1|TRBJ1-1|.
CASSLEGARNTEAFF
TGCGCCAGCAGCTTGGAGGGGGCCCGGAACACTGAAGCTTTCTTT
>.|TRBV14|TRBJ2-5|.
CASSQDRGTANQETQYF
TGTGCCAGCAGCCAAGATCGGGGGACAGCAAACCAAGAGACCCAGTACTTC
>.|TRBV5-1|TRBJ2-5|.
CATTAAGNQETQYF
TGCGCCACTACTGCCGCGGGCAACCAAGAGACCCAGTACTTC
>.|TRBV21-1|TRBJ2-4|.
CASTGDRLAKNIQYF
TGTGCCAGCACCGGGGACAGACTAGCCAAAAACATTCAGTACTTC
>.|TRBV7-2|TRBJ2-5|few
CASSLGALWETQYF
TGTGCCAGCAGCTTAGGGGCGTTATGGGAGACCCAGTACTTC
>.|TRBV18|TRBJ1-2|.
CASSQGQYSYGYTF
TGTGCCAGCTCACAAGGACAGTATTCCTATGGCTACACCTTC
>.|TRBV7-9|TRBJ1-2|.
CASSLEVGAGGYTF
TGTGCCAGCAGCTTAGAAGTGGGGGCGGGCGGCTACACCTTC
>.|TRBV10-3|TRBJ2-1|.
CAISESKPESYNEQFF
TGTGCCATCAGTGAGTCGAAACCAGAATCCTACAATGAGCAGTTCTTC
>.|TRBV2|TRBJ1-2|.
CASSEPTGYGYTF
TGTGCCAGCAGTGAACCAACGGGCTATGGCTACACCTTC
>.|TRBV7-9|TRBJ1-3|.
CASSSTGPGNTIYF
TGTGCCAGCAGCAGTACAGGGCCTGGAAACACCATATATTTT
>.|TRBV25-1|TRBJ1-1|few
CASSWGPGTEAFF
TGTGCCAGCAGTTGGGGGCCCGGGACAGAAGCTTTCTTT
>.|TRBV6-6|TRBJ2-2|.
CASSSPGGEATGELFF
TGTGCCAGCAGTTCCCCAGGTGGGGAGGCCACCGGGGAGCTGTTTTTT
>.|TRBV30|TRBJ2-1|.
CAWGGSSYNEQFF
TGTGCCTGGGGGGGGAGCTCCTACAATGAGCAGTTCTTC
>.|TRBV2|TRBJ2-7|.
CASSEAQQGEQYF
TGTGCCAGCAGTGAAGCGCAACAGGGCGAGCAGTACTTC
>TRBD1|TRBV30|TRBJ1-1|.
CAWSTGGGTEAFF
TGTGCCTGGTCGACAGGGGGAGGGACTGAAGCTTTCTTT
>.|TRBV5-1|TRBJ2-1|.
CASKGSYNEQFF
TGCGCCAGCAAGGGGTCCTACAATGAGCAGTTCTTC
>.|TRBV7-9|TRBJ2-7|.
CASSFFDGTNEQYF
TGTGCCAGCAGCTTTTTCGACGGAACTAACGAGCAGTACTTC
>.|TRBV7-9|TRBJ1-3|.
CASSLATGSENTIYF
TGTGCCAGCAGCTTAGCGACAGGATCCGAAAACACCATATATTTT
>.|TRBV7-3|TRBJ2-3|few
CASSRNGRAADTQYF
TGTGCCAGCAGCCGTAACGGGCGGGCTGCAGATACGCAGTATTTT
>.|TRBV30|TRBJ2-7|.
CAWSVVPSSYEQYF
TGTGCCTGGAGTGTTGTTCCTAGCTCCTACGAGCAGTACTTC
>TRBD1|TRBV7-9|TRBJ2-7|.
CASSSPGQGPWGYEQYF
TGTGCCAGCAGCTCCCCCGGACAGGGCCCCTGGGGCTACGAGCAGTACTTC
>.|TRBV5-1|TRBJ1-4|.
CASSHGEGRTELFF
TGCGCCAGCAGCCACGGGGAGGGTCGAACGGAACTGTTTTTT
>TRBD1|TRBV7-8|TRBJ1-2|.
CASSTPGQGDGYTF
TGTGCCAGCAGCACCCCGGGACAGGGGGACGGCTACACCTTC